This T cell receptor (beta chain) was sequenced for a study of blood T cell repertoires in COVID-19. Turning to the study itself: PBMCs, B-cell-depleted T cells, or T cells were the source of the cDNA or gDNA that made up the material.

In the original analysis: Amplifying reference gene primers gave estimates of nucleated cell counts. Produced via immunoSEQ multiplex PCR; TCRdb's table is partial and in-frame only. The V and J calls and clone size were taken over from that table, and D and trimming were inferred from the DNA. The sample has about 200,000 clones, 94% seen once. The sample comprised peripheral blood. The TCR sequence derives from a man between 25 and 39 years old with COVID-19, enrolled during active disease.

CDR3 coding DNA: TGTGCCAGCAGTTACGGGGGTAGGGGCGGGGAGCTGTTTTTT. Amino acid sequence: CASSYGGRGGELFF. This sequence joins TRBV28 and TRBJ2-2; D may be TRBD2 (6 bases). The V end lost 4 bases, the J end lost 7 bases, and 13 bases lay between the germline ends. Germline CDR1 reads MDHEN; CDR2 reads SYDVKM. CDR3 length: 14 residues.